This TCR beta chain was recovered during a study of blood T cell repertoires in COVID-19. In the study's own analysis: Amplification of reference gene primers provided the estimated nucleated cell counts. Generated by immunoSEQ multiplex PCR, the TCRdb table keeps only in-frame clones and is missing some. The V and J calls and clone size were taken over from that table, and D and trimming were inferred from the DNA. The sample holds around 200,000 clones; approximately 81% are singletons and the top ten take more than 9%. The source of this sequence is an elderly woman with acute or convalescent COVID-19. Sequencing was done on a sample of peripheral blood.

The CDR3 here is CASSSRDRGPGETQYF. The CDR3 bases are TGTGCCAGCAGCTCCCGGGACAGGGGGCCTGGGGAGACCCAGTACTTC. The chain couples TRBV7-6 to TRBJ2-5; 12 bases agree with TRBD1. Unmatched junction bases numbered 8, after V lost 4 bases and J lost 5 bases. In germline, CDR1 is SGHVS, CDR2 FNYEAQ. The CDR3 loop spans 16 amino acids.